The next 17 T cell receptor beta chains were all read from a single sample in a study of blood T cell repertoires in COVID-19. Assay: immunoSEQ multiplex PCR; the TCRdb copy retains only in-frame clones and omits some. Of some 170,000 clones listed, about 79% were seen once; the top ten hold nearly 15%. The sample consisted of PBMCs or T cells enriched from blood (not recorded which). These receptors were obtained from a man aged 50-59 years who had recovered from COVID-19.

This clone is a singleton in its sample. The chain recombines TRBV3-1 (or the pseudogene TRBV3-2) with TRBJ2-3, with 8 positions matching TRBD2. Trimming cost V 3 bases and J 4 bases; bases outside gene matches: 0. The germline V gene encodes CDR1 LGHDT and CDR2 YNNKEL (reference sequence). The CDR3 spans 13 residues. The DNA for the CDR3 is TGTGCCAGCAGCCATAGCGGGGCAGATACGCAGTATTTT. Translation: CASSHSGADTQYF.

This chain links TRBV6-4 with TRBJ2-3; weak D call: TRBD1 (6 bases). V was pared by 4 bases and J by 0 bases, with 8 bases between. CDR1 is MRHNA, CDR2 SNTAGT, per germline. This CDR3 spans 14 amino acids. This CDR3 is CASSAGHSTDTQYF. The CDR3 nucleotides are TGTGCCAGCAGTGCGGGACATAGCACAGATACGCAGTATTTT.

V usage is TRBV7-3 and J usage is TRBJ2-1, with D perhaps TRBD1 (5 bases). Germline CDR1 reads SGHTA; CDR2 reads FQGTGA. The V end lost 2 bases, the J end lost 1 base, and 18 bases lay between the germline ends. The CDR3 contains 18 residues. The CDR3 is CASSLSPPGQFSYNEQFF. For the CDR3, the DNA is TGTGCCAGCAGCTTATCCCCACCCGGACAATTTTCCTACAATGAGCAGTTCTTC. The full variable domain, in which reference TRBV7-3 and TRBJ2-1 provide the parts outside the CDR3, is GAGVSQTPSNKVTEKGKYVELRCDPISGHTALYWYRQSLGQGPEFLIYFQGTGAADDSGLPNDRFFAVRPEGSVSTLKIQRTERGDSAVYLCASSLSPPGQFSYNEQFFGPGTRLTVL.

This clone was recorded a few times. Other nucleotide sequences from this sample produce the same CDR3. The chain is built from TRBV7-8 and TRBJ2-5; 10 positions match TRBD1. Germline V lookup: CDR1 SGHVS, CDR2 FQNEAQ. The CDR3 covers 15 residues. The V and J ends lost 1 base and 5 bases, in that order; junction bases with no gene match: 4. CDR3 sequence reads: CASSLGTGGGETQYF. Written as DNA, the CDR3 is TGTGCCAGCAGCTTAGGGACAGGGGGTGGGGAGACCCAGTACTTC.

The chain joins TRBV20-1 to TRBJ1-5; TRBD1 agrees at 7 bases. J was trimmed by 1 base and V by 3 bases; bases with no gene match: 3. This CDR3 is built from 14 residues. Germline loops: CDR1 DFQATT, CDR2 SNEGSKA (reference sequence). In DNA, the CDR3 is TGCAGTGCTAGTCAGGGACAGAGCAATCAGCCCCAGCATTTT. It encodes CSASQGQSNQPQHF.

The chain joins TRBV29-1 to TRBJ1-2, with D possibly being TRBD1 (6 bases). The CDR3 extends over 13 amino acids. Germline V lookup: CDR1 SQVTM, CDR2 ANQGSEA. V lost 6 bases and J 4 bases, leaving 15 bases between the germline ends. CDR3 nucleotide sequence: TGCAGCGTAGGTGGGGGCGAGGGCTATGGCTACACCTTC. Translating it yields CSVGGGEGYGYTF.

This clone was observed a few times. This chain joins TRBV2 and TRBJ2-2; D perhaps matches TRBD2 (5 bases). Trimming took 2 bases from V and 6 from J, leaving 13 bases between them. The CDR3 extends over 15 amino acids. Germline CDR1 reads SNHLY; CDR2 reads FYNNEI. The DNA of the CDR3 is TGTGCCAGCAGTGAACGGTGGCCGAGGGCCGGGGAGCTGTTTTTT. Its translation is CASSERWPRAGELFF.

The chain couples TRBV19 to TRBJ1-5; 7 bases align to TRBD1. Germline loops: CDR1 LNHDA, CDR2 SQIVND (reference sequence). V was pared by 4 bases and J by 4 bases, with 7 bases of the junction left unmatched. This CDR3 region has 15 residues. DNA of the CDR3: TGTGCCAGTAGTACTCCGGGACAGAGGAATCAGCCCCAGCATTTT. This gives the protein CASSTPGQRNQPQHF. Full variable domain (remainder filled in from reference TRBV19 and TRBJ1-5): DGGITQSPKYLFRKEGQNVTLSCEQNLNHDAMYWYRQDPGQGLRLIYYSQIVNDFQKGDIAEGYSVSREKKESFPLTVTSAQKNPTAFYLCASSTPGQRNQPQHFGDGTRLSIL.

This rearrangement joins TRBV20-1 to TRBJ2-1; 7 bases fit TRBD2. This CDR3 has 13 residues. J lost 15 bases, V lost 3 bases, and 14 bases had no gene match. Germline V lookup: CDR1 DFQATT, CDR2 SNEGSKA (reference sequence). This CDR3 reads CSASPNSGTKWFF. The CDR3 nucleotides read TGCAGTGCTAGTCCTAACTCCGGGACTAAGTGGTTCTTC.

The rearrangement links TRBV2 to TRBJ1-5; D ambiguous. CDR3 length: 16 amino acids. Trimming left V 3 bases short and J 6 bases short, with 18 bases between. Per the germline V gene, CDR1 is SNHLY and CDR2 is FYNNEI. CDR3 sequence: CASSDGGSNVGQPQHF. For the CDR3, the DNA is TGTGCCAGCAGTGATGGAGGGTCCAATGTAGGTCAGCCCCAGCATTTT.

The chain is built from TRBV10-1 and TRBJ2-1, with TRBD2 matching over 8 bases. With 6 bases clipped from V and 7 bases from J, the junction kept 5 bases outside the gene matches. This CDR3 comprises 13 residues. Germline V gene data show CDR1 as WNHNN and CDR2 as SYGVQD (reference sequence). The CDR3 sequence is CASSPGLVNEQFF. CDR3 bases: TGCGCCAGCAGCCCGGGACTAGTAAATGAGCAGTTCTTC.

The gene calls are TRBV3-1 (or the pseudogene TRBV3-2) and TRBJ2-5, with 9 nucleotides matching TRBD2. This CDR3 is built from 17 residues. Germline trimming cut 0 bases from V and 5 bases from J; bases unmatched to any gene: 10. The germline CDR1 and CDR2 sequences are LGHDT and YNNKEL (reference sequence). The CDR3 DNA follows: TGTGCCAGCAGCCAAGAGGCTAGCGGGGAAATTGGGGAGACCCAGTACTTC. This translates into CASSQEASGEIGETQYF.

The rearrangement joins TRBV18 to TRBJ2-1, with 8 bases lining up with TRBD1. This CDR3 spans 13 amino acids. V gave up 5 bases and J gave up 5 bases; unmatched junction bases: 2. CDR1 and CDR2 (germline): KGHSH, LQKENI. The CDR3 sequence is CASSGQGNNEQFF. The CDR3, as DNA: TGTGCCAGCTCAGGACAGGGTAACAATGAGCAGTTCTTC.

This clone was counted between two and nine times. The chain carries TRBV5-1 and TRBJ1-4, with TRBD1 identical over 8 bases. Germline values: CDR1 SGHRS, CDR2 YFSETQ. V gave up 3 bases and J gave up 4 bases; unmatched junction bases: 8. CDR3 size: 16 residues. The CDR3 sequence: CASSYDRGGFNEKLFF. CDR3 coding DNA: TGCGCCAGCAGCTACGACAGGGGAGGGTTTAATGAAAAACTGTTTTTT.

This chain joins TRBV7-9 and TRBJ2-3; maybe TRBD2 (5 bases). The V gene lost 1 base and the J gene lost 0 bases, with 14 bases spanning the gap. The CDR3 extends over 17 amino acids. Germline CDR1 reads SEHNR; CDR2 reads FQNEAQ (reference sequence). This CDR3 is CASSLVAASSSTDTQYF. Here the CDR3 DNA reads TGTGCCAGCAGCTTAGTTGCGGCTAGCTCTAGCACAGATACGCAGTATTTT.

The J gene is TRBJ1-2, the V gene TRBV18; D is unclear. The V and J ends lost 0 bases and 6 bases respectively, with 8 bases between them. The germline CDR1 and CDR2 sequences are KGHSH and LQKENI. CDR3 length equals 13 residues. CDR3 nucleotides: TGTGCCAGCTCACCACCGTTCGGGGATGGCTACACCTTC. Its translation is CASSPPFGDGYTF.

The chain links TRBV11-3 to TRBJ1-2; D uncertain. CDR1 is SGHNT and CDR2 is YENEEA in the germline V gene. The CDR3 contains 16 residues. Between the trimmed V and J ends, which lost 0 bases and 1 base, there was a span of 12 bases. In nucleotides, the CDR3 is TGTGCCAGCAGCTTAGATTTGGCGGGGAATAACTATGGCTACACCTTC. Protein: CASSLDLAGNNYGYTF. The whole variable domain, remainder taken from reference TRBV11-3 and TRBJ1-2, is EAGVVQSPRYKIIEKKQPVAFWCNPISGHNTLYWYLQNLGQGPELLIRYENEEAVDDSQLPKDRFSAERLKGVDSTLKIQPAELGDSAVYLCASSLDLAGNNYGYTFGSGTRLTVV.